Each of the 21 T cell receptor beta chains below was sequenced from the same sample in a study of lymphopenia after photon versus proton radiotherapy. Only in-frame clones appear in the TCRdb table, and some are missing; sequencing was by immunoSEQ multiplex PCR. The table records around 6,800 clones, more than 65% of them present only once. The sample in question was peripheral blood, obtained from a patient treated with photon-based radiotherapy. The origin of the receptors is a man younger than 40 with gastric cancer.

This chain joins TRBV10-1 and TRBJ2-1; 8 bases are shared with TRBD2. Per the germline V gene, CDR1 is WNHNN and CDR2 is SYGVQD (reference sequence). The CDR3 is 15 amino acids. The V and J ends lost 0 bases and 9 bases, in that order; junction bases with no gene match: 7. The DNA of the CDR3 is TGCGCCAGCAGTGAGTCCCTGCTAGCGGGTAGTGAGCAGTTCTTC. Translation gives CASSESLLAGSEQFF.

This clone was picked up one time. The V and J genes are TRBV7-3 and TRBJ2-1, with 9 nucleotides matching TRBD2. Germline-derived CDR1 and CDR2 are SGHTA and FQGTGA. V shed 1 base and J 6 bases; nucleotides not matched to a gene: 7. The CDR3 sequence is 16 residues long. DNA of the CDR3: TGTGCCAGCAGCTTAAGGTCTAGCGGGGAGAGCAATGAGCAGTTCTTC. Amino acids: CASSLRSSGESNEQFF.

This chain links TRBV4-3 with TRBJ1-1; 11 bases are a match to TRBD1. CDR3 size: 15 residues. J gave up 7 bases and V 0 bases, and 4 bases lay outside the gene matches. Germline V gives CDR1 LGHNA, CDR2 YSLEER. The CDR3 sequence is CASSQEGQGASEAFF. The CDR3 bases are TGCGCCAGCAGCCAAGAAGGACAGGGGGCAAGTGAAGCTTTCTTT.

This chain links TRBV13 with TRBJ2-5; D not certain. This CDR3 spans 15 amino acids. Per the germline V gene, CDR1 is PRHDT and CDR2 is FYEKMQ (reference sequence). V was shortened by 5 bases and J by 2 bases, with 15 bases between the two germline ends. For the CDR3, the DNA is TGTGCCAGCAGCCAAGATTTGGGGATACAAGAGACCCAGTACTTC. Protein sequence: CASSQDLGIQETQYF. Supplemented by reference TRBV13 and TRBJ2-5, the full variable domain reads AAGVIQSPRHLIKEKRETATLKCYPIPRHDTVYWYQQGPGQDPQFLISFYEKMQSDKGSIPDRFSAQQFSDYHSELNMSSLELGDSALYFCASSQDLGIQETQYFGPGTRLLVL.

The chain carries TRBV5-4 and TRBJ2-5; 7 bases match TRBD1. Trimming cost V 2 bases and J 2 bases; bases outside gene matches: 3. Per the germline V gene, CDR1 is SGHNT and CDR2 is YYREEE (reference sequence). The CDR3 has 14 residues. This chain's CDR3 is CASSLGDRQETQYF. The CDR3 DNA sequence: TGTGCCAGCAGCTTAGGGGACAGACAAGAGACCCAGTACTTC.

The rearrangement links TRBV4-3 to TRBJ2-2, with D tentatively TRBD1 (6 bases). The CDR3 runs 16 residues. V dropped 0 bases and J dropped 3 bases, with 11 bases sitting between them. Germline V CDR1 and CDR2: LGHNA, YSLEER. The chain's CDR3 is CASSQDITGHTGELFF. Written as DNA, the CDR3 is TGCGCCAGCAGCCAAGATATAACAGGGCACACCGGGGAGCTGTTTTTT.

The rearrangement links TRBV5-1 to TRBJ2-1, with a possible D match to TRBD2 (7 bases). Germline V gene data show CDR1 as SGHRS and CDR2 as YFSETQ. Trimming took off 0 bases at V and 5 bases at J, with 15 bases between the two ends. This CDR3 has 16 amino acids. CDR3 DNA: TGCGCCAGCAGCTTGGGGTACCGGGGGGCGAACAATGAGCAGTTCTTC. Translation: CASSLGYRGANNEQFF.

The chain uses TRBV6-1 and TRBJ2-5; no clear D gene. The CDR3 totals 10 residues. The V gene lost 8 bases and the J gene lost 2 bases, with 3 bases spanning the gap. CDR1 is MNHNS and CDR2 is SASEGT in the germline V gene. The CDR3 nucleotides read TGTGCCAGCCTTCAAGAGACCCAGTACTTC. Amino acids: CASLQETQYF.

The chain combines TRBV11-3 with TRBJ2-7; D is unclear. There are 12 residues in the CDR3. Trimming took 3 bases from V and 1 from J, leaving 4 bases between them. The germline V gene has CDR1 SGHNT and CDR2 YENEEA. For the CDR3, the DNA is TGTGCCAGCAGCTTGGGATCCTACGAGCAGTACTTC. Translating it yields CASSLGSYEQYF.

The rearrangement joins TRBV28 to TRBJ1-4; no reliable D call. The CDR3 runs to 16 residues. CDR1 is MDHEN, CDR2 SYDVKM, per germline. Trimming left V 6 bases short and J 5 bases short, with 19 bases between. DNA for the CDR3: TGTGCCAGCAGCCCCGGTATGGACTCCAGGAATGAAAAACTGTTTTTT. Protein sequence: CASSPGMDSRNEKLFF.

This rearrangement joins TRBV7-2 to TRBJ2-5; 7 nucleotides line up with TRBD1. The junction had 12 bases not matched to a gene; V was cut back by 5 bases and J by 3 bases. CDR3 length equals 16 residues. Germline V CDR1 and CDR2: SGHTA, FQGNSA. The CDR3 protein is CASSPLWGGTEETQYF. For the CDR3, the DNA is TGTGCCAGCAGCCCATTATGGGGTGGGACAGAAGAGACCCAGTACTTC.

The chain links TRBV10-1 to TRBJ2-2; tentatively, D is TRBD1 (6 bases). In germline, CDR1 is WNHNN, CDR2 SYGVQD (reference sequence). The V and J ends lost 8 bases and 7 bases respectively, with 14 bases between them. The CDR3 extends over 13 amino acids. The CDR3 sequence: CASSSGEIGELFF. Written as DNA, the CDR3 is TGCGCCAGCTCCTCAGGGGAAATCGGGGAGCTGTTTTTT.

There are a few counts of this clone. The rearrangement links TRBV27 to TRBJ1-5; TRBD1 might be the D (5 bases). Looked up from germline, CDR1 is MNHEY and CDR2 is SMNVEV (reference sequence). Trimming took off 2 bases at V and 4 bases at J, with 12 bases between the two ends. The CDR3 runs 15 residues. The CDR3 here is CASSLAGTRNQPQHF. The CDR3 DNA reads as TGTGCCAGCAGTTTAGCAGGGACGAGAAATCAGCCCCAGCATTTT.

The V and J genes are TRBV29-1 and TRBJ1-2, with D perhaps TRBD1 (6 bases). The CDR3 has 15 residues. Trimming removed 6 bases from V and 4 bases from J, with 21 bases in between. Germline values: CDR1 SQVTM, CDR2 ANQGSEA. This chain's CDR3 is CSVGLGGGEIYGYTF. Written as DNA, the CDR3 is TGCAGCGTAGGCCTCGGGGGGGGCGAAATCTATGGCTACACCTTC.

The chain joins TRBV19 to TRBJ2-1, with TRBD1 matching over 8 bases. This CDR3 is 13 amino acids long. The V gene end was trimmed by 5 bases and the J gene end by 7 bases; junction bases not matched to a gene: 4. The germline CDR1 and CDR2 sequences are LNHDA and SQIVND (reference sequence). CDR3 sequence (DNA): TGTGCCAGTAGTGCGGACAGGGATAATGAGCAGTTCTTC. This codes for CASSADRDNEQFF. Complete variable domain (other parts from reference TRBV19 and TRBJ2-1): DGGITQSPKYLFRKEGQNVTLSCEQNLNHDAMYWYRQDPGQGLRLIYYSQIVNDFQKGDIAEGYSVSREKKESFPLTVTSAQKNPTAFYLCASSADRDNEQFFGPGTRLTVL.

The chain employs TRBV19 and TRBJ1-4, with no clear D. The germline gives CDR1 LNHDA, CDR2 SQIVND (reference sequence). V lost 1 base and J 6 bases, leaving 12 bases between the germline ends. The CDR3 has 15 residues. In DNA form, the CDR3 reads TGTGCCAGTAGTATAGTACGAGGGAAGGATGAAAAACTGTTTTTT. Its translation: CASSIVRGKDEKLFF.

This clone is a singleton in its sample. This sequence is one base from a far larger clone and is likely a read error. The same CDR3 also results from other DNA sequences found in this sample. This chain links TRBV9 with TRBJ1-1, with D unresolved. V was shortened by 3 bases and J by 2 bases, with 5 bases between the two germline ends. Germline CDR1 and CDR2: SGDLS and YYNGEE. CDR3 size: 12 residues. CDR3 sequence reads: CASSGSNTEAFF. The CDR3, as DNA: TGTGCCAGCAGCGGGAGTAACACTGAAGCTTTCTTT. The whole variable domain, filled in from reference TRBV9 and TRBJ1-1, reads DSGVTQTPKHLITATGQRVTLRCSPRSGDLSVYWYQQSLDQGLQFLIQYYNGEERAKGNILERFSAQQFPDLHSELNLSSLELGDSALYFCASSGSNTEAFFGQGTRLTVV.

This rearrangement joins TRBV4-1 to TRBJ1-1; no reliable D call. Germline CDR1 reads MGHRA; CDR2 reads YSYEKL. The CDR3 contains 15 residues. V was clipped by 1 base and J by 0 bases, with 9 bases between them. CDR3 coding DNA: TGCGCCAGCAGCCAAGTGGGCAGCGTGAACACTGAAGCTTTCTTT. Residues: CASSQVGSVNTEAFF.

By its share, this clone is medium-sized. The chain has TRBV2 and TRBJ2-3; possible D gene TRBD1, 6 bases. With 5 bases removed from V and 2 bases from J, the gap between germline ends came to 14 bases. Germline CDR1 SNHLY, CDR2 FYNNEI. The CDR3 spans 15 residues. In DNA, the CDR3 is TGTGCCAGCAGTAACATACAGGGAAACACAGATACGCAGTATTTT. Amino acid sequence: CASSNIQGNTDTQYF.

This clone was detected only a few times. The V and J genes are TRBV28 and TRBJ2-7, with D perhaps TRBD2 (5 bases). V shed 4 bases and J shed 5 bases, with 12 bases lying between them. The germline gives CDR1 MDHEN, CDR2 SYDVKM. The CDR3 contains 13 residues. This chain's CDR3 is CASSSPRTHEQYF. The CDR3, as DNA: TGTGCCAGCAGTTCCCCCAGGACTCACGAGCAGTACTTC. The complete variable domain, with remaining parts taken from reference TRBV28 and TRBJ2-7, reads DVKVTQSSRYLVKRTGEKVFLECVQDMDHENMFWYRQDPGLGLRLIYFSYDVKMKEKGDIPEGYSVSREKKERFSLILESASTNQTSMYLCASSSPRTHEQYFGPGTRLTVT.

The J gene is TRBJ2-7, the V gene TRBV6-5; 8 bases align to TRBD1. CDR1 and CDR2 (germline): MNHEY, SVGAGI. The CDR3 sequence is 15 residues long. Trimming took 9 bases from V and 2 from J; bases not matched to a gene: 12. The CDR3 DNA sequence: TGTGCCAGTGGGCCCTTCGGGACAGGAGCCTACGAGCAGTACTTC. This encodes CASGPFGTGAYEQYF.